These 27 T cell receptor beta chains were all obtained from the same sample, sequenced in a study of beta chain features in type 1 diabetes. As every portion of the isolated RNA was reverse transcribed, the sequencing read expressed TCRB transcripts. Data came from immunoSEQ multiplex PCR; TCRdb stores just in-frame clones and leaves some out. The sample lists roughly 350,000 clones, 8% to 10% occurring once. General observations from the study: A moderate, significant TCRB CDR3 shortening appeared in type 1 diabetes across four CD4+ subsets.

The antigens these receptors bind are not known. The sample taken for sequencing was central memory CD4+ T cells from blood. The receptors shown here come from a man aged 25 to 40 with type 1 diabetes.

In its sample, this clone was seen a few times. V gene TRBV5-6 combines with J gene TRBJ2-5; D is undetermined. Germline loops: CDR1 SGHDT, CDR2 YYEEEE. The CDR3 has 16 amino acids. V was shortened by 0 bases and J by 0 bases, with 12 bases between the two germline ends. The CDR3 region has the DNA TGTGCCAGCAGCTTGGATCGAGCTCGCTACCAAGAGACCCAGTACTTC. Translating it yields CASSLDRARYQETQYF.

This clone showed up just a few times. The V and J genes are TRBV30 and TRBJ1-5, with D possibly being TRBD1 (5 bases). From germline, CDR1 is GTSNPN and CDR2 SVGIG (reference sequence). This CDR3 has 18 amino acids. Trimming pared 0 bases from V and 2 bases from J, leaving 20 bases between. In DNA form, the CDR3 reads TGTGCCTGGAGTGTACCCAGGGAGCGGGACGTCGGCAATCAGCCCCAGCATTTT. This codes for CAWSVPRERDVGNQPQHF.

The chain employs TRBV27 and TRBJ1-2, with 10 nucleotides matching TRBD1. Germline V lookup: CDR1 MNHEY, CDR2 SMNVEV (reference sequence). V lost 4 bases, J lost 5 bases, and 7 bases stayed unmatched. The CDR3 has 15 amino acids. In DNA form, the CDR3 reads TGTGCCAGCAGTTCACGACAGGGGGCGGAGTATGGCTACACCTTC. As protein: CASSSRQGAEYGYTF.

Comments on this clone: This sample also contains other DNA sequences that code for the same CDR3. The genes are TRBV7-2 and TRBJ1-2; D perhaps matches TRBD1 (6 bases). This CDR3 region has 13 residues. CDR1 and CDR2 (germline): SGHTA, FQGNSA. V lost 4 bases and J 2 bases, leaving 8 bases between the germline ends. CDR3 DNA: TGTGCCAGCAGCTCGGGACAAAACTATGGCTACACCTTC. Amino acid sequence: CASSSGQNYGYTF.

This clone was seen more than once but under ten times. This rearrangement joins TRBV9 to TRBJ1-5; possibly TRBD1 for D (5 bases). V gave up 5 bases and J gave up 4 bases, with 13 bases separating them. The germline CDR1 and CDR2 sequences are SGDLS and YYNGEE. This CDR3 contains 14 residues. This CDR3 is CASRTRGENQPQHF. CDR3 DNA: TGTGCCAGCAGAACACGGGGGGAAAATCAGCCCCAGCATTTT.

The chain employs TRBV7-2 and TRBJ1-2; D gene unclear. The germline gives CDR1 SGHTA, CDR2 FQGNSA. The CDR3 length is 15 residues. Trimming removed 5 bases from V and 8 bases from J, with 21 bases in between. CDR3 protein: CASSRSTKDVRGYTF. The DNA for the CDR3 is TGTGCCAGCAGCCGATCGACGAAAGATGTACGCGGCTACACCTTC. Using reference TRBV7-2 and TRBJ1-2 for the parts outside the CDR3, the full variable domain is GAGVSQSPSNKVTEKGKDVELRCDPISGHTALYWYRQSLGQGLEFLIYFQGNSAPDKSGLPSDRFSAERTGGSVSTLTIQRTQQEDSAVYLCASSRSTKDVRGYTFGSGTRLTVV.

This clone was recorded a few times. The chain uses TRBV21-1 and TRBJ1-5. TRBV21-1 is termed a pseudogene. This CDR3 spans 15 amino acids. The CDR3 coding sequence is TGTGCCAGCAGCAATCTAGGGTATAGCAATCAGCCCCAGCATTTT. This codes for CASSNLGYSNQPQHF.

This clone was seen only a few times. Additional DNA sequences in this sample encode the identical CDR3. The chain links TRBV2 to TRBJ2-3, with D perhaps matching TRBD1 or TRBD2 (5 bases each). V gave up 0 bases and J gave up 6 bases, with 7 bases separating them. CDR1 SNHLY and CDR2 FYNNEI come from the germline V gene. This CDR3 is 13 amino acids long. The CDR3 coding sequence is TGTGCCAGCAGTGAAGCAGGGGAGGATACGCAGTATTTT. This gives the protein CASSEAGEDTQYF.

The CDR3 loop is CASSGDGFYEQYF. CDR3 sequence (DNA): TGTGCCAGCAGTGGGGACGGCTTCTACGAGCAGTACTTC. The chain combines TRBV27 with TRBJ2-7, with D possibly being TRBD1 or TRBD2 (5 bases each). CDR3 length: 13 residues. The germline gives CDR1 MNHEY, CDR2 SMNVEV (reference sequence). Trimming removed 5 bases at V and 3 bases at J, with 11 bases between.

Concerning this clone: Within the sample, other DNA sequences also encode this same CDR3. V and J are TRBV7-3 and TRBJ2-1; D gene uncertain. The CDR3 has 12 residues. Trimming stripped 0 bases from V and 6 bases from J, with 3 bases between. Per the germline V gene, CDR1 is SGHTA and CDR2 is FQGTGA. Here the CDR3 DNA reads TGTGCCAGCAGCTTAACGAGCAATGAGCAGTTCTTC. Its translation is CASSLTSNEQFF.

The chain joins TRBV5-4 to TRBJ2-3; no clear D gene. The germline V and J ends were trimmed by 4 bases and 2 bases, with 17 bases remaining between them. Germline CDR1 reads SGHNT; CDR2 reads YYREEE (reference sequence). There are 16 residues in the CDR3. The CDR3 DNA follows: TGTGCCAGCAGCCTGAGGAGTAGCCCACACACAGATACGCAGTATTTT. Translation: CASSLRSSPHTDTQYF. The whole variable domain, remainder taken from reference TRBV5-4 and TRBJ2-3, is ETGVTQSPTHLIKTRGQQVTLRCSSQSGHNTVSWYQQALGQGPQFIFQYYREEENGRGNFPPRFSGLQFPNYSSELNVNALELDDSALYLCASSLRSSPHTDTQYFGPGTRLTVL.

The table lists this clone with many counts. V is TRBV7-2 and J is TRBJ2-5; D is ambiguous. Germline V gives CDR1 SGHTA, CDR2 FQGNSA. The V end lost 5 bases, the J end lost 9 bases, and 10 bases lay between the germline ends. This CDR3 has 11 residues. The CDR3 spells CASSPLIAQYF. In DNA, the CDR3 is TGTGCCAGCAGCCCCTTGATTGCCCAGTACTTC. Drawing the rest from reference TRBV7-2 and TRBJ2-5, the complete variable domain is GAGVSQSPSNKVTEKGKDVELRCDPISGHTALYWYRQSLGQGLEFLIYFQGNSAPDKSGLPSDRFSAERTGGSVSTLTIQRTQQEDSAVYLCASSPLIAQYFGPGTRLLVL.

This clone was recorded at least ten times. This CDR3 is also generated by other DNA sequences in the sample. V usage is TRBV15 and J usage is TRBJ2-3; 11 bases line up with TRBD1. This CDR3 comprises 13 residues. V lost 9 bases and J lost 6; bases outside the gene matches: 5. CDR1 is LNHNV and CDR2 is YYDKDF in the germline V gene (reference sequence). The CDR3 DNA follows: TGTGCCACACGGACAGGGGGCGCGGATACGCAGTATTTT. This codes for CATRTGGADTQYF. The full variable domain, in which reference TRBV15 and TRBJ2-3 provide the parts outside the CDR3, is DAMVIQNPRYQVTQFGKPVTLSCSQTLNHNVMYWYQQKSSQAPKLLFHYYDKDFNNEADTPDNFQSRRPNTSFCFLDIRSPGLGDTAMYLCATRTGGADTQYFGPGTRLTVL.

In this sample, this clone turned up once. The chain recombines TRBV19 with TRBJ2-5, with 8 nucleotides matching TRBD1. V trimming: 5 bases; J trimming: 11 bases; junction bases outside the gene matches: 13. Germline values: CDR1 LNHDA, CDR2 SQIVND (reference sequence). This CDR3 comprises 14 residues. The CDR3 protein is CASSPRTGNGEQYF. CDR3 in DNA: TGTGCCAGTAGTCCCCGGACAGGGAATGGGGAGCAGTACTTC.

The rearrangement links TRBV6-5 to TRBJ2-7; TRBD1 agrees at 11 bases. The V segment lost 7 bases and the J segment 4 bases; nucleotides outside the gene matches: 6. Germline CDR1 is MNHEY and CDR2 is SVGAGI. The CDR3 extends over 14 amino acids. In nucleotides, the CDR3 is TGTGCCAGCACCACCGGACAGGGGGCTTACGAGCAGTACTTC. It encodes CASTTGQGAYEQYF.

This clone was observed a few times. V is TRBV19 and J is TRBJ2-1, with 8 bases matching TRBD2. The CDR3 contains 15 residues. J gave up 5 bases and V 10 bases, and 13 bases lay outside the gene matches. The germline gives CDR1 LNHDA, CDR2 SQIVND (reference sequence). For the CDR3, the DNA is TGTGCCACCCGGGGGGGGGCAACCCAACACAATGAGCAGTTCTTC. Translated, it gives CATRGGATQHNEQFF.

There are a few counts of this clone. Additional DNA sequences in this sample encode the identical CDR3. As DNA, the CDR3 is TGTGCCAGCAGCTTAGACGGGAGGGCCTCTAATACAGATACGCAGTATTTT. Its protein is CASSLDGRASNTDTQYF. The chain joins TRBV7-2 to TRBJ2-3; 8 bases map to TRBD2. Germline CDR1 is SGHTA and CDR2 is FQGNSA. Unmatched junction bases numbered 9, after V lost 1 base and J lost 3 bases. The CDR3 extends over 17 amino acids.

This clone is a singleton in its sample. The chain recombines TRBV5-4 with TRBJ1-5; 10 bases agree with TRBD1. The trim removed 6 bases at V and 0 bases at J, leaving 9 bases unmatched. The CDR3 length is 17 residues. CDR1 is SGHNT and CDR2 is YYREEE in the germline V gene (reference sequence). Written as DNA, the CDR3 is TGTGCCAGCACCGGCTTCGGGACAGGGGCTAGCAATCAGCCCCAGCATTTT. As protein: CASTGFGTGASNQPQHF.

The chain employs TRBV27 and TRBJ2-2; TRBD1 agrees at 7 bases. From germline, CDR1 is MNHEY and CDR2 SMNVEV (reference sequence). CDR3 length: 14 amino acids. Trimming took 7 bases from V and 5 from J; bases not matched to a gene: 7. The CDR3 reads CASKSGQVTGELFF. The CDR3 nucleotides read TGTGCCAGCAAGTCCGGACAGGTTACCGGGGAGCTGTTTTTT.

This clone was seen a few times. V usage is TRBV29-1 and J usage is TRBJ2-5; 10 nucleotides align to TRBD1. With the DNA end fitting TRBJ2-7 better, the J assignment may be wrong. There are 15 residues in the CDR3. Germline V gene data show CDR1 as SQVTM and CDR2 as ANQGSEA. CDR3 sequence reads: CSVEGAGQGLHEQYF. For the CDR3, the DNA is TGCAGCGTTGAAGGGGCGGGACAGGGGTTGCACGAGCAGTACTTC.

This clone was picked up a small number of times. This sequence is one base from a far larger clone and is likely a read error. DNA for the CDR3: TGTGCCAGCAGCCAAGCCATGGCCAGGGGGCCTCAGCCCCAGCATTTT. Protein: CASSQAMARGPQPQHF. V is TRBV7-2 and J is TRBJ1-5; 8 bases line up with TRBD1. V trimming: 5 bases; J trimming: 6 bases; junction bases outside the gene matches: 12. The CDR3 contains 16 residues. CDR1 is SGHTA, CDR2 FQGNSA, per germline.

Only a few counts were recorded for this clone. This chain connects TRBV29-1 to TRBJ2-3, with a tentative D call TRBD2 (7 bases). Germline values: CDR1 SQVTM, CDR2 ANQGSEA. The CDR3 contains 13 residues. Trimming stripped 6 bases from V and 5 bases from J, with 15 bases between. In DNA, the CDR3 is TGCAGCGTCCTAGTGGGGGGGCAAGATACGCAGTATTTT. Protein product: CSVLVGGQDTQYF.

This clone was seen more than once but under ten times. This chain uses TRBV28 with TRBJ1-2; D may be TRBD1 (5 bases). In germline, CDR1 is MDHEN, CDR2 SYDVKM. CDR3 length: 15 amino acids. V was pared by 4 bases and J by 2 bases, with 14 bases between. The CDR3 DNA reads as TGTGCCAGCAGTTCCCCCGGGGGTACCAACTATGGCTACACCTTC. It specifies CASSSPGGTNYGYTF.

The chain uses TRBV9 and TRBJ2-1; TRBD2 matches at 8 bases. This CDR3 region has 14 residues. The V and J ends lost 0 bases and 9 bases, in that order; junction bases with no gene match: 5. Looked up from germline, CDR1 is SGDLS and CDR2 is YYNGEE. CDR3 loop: CASSVGLAGIEQFF. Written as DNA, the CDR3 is TGTGCCAGCAGCGTAGGATTAGCGGGAATTGAGCAGTTCTTC.

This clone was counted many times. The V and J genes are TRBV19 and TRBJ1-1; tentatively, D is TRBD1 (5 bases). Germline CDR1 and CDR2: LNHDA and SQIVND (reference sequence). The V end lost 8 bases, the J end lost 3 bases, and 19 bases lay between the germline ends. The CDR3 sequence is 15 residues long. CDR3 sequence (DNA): TGTGCCAGTCGGGATGAACAGCGGGGCCACACTGAAGCTTTCTTT. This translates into CASRDEQRGHTEAFF.

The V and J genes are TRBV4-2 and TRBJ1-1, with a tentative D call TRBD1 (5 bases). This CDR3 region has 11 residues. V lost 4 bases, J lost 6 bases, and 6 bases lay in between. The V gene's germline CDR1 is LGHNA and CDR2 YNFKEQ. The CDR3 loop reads CASSLQAEAFF. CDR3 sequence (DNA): TGTGCCAGCAGCCTACAGGCTGAAGCTTTCTTT.

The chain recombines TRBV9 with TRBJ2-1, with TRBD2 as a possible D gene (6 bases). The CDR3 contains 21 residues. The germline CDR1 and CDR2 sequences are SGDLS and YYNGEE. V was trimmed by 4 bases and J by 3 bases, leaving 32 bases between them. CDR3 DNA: TGTGCCAGCAGCCCCCGGGGTAGCGGTACACTAAGAGGAGATGGCTACAATGAGCAGTTCTTC. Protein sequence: CASSPRGSGTLRGDGYNEQFF.